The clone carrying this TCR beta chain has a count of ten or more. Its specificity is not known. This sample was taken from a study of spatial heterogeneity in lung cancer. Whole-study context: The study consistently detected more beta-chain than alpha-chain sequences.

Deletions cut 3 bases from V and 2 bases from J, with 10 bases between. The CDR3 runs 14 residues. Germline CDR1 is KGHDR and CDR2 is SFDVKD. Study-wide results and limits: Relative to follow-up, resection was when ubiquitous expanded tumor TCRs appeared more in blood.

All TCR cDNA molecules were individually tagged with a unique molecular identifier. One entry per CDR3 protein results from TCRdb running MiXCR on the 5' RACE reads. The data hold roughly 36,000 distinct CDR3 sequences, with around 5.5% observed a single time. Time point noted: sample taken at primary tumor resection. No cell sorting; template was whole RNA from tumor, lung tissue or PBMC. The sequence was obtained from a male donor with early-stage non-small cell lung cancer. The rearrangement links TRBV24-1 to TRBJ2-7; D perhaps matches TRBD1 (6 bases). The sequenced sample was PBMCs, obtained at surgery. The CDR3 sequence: CATSDAGAAYEQYF. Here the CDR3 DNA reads TGTGCCACCAGTGATGCAGGGGCGGCCTACGAGCAGTACTTC.